This T cell receptor beta chain was profiled in a study of breast tumors, draining lymph nodes, adjacent tissues. Whole-study results and caveats: Tumor repertoires ranked between lymph nodes and nontumor tissue in diversity, with V and J gene preferences. That most tumor T cells come from lymph nodes remained unproven. Tumor and nontumor repertoires were significantly more similar in luminal-like than in basal-like breast cancer. The data were judged consistent with most tumor T cells coming from lymph node and expanding in tumor.

Trimming cost V 2 bases and J 5 bases, with 7 bases left between them. Germline CDR1 is ENHRY and CDR2 is SYGVKD. The CDR3 consists of 12 residues. This clonotype has ten or more counts. What it recognizes is unknown. Breast cancer patients provided tissue from their axillary draining lymph nodes. Via MiXCR, TCRdb re-called the multiplex PCR reads, giving one row per CDR3 protein. Of some 100,000 distinct CDR3 sequences in the sample, 21% were seen once. The V and J genes are TRBV10-3 and TRBJ2-7; D is unresolved. The clonotype comes from a female donor with breast cancer. Some clones in this sample may be carry-over from other donors' samples. The sample taken for sequencing was axillary lymph node tissue. The CDR3 here is CAISEGPHEQYF. The CDR3 coding sequence is TGTGCCATCAGTGAGGGGCCCCACGAGCAGTACTTC.